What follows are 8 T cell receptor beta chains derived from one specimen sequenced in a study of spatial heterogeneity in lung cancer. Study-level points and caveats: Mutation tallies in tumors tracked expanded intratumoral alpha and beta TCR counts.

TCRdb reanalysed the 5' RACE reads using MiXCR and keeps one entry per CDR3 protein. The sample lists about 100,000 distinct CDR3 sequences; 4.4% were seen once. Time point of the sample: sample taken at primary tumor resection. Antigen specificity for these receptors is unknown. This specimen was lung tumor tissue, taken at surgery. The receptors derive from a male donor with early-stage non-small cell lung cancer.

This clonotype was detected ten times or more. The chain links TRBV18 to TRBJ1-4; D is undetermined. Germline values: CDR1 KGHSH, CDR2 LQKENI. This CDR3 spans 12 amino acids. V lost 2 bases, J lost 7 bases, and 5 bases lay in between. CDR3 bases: TGTGCCAGCTCACCAGAGGGTGAAAAACTGTTTTTT. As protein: CASSPEGEKLFF.

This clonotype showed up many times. For the CDR3, the DNA is TGTGCCAGCAGTTTAATCGATGGGGGAGCTTTCTTT. Amino acids: CASSLIDGGAFF. The chain is built from TRBV28 and TRBJ1-1; a weak D match, TRBD1 (5 bases). This CDR3 is 12 amino acids long. CDR1 and CDR2 from the germline V gene are MDHEN and SYDVKM. Trimming removed 2 bases from V and 10 bases from J, with 11 bases in between.

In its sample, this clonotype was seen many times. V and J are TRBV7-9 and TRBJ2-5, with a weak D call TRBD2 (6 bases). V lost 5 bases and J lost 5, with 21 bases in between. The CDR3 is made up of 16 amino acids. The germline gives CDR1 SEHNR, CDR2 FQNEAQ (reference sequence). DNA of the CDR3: TGTGCCAGCAGCCTCAATTTAGCGGACCGAACGGAGACCCAGTACTTC. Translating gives CASSLNLADRTETQYF.

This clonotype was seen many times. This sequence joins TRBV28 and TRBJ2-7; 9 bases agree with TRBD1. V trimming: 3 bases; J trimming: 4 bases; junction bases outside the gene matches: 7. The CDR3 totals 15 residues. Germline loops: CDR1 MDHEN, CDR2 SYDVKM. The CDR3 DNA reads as TGTGCCAGCAGTTTTATAAGGGACAGGGTATACGAGCAGTACTTC. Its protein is CASSFIRDRVYEQYF.

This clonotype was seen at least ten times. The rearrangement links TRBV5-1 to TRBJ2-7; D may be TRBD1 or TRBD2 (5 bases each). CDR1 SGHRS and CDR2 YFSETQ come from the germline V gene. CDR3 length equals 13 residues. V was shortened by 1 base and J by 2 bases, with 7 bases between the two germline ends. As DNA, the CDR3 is TGCGCCAGCAGCTTGTTGGGGGCCTACGAGCAGTACTTC. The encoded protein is CASSLLGAYEQYF.

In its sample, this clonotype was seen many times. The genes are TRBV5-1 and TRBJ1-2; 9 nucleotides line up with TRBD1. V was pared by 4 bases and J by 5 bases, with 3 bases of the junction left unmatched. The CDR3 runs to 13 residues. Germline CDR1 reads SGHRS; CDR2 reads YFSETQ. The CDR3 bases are TGCGCCAGCAGCCGACAGGGGGTGTATGGCTACACCTTC. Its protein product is CASSRQGVYGYTF.

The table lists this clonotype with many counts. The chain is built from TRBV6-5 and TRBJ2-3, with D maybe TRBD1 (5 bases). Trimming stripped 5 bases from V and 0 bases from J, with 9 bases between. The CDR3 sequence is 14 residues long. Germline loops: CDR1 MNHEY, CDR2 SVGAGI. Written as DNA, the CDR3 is TGTGCCAGCAGTGACAGAAAAAGCACAGATACGCAGTATTTT. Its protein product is CASSDRKSTDTQYF.

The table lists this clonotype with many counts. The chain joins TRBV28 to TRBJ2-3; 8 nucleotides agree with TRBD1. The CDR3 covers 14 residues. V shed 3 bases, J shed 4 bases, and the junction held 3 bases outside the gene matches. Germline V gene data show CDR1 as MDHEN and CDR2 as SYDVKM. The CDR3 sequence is CASSLAGGPDTQYF. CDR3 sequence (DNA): TGTGCCAGCAGTTTGGCAGGGGGCCCAGATACGCAGTATTTT. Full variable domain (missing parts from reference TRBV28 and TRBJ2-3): DVKVTQSSRYLVKRTGEKVFLECVQDMDHENMFWYRQDPGLGLRLIYFSYDVKMKEKGDIPEGYSVSREKKERFSLILESASTNQTSMYLCASSLAGGPDTQYFGPGTRLTVL.